The present TCR beta chain was sequenced within a study of graft-versus-host responses after intestinal transplantation. As for the study in general: All recipients were given anti-thymocyte globulin induction, and tacrolimus and steroids were then administered for around three years.

Only in-frame clones appear in the TCRdb table, and some are missing; sequencing was by immunoSEQ multiplex PCR. Here the sample spans under 85,000 clones, 80% to 95% being singletons. The germline V gene encodes CDR1 SGDLS and CDR2 YYNGEE. The CDR3 covers 14 residues. V was trimmed by 3 bases and J by 0 bases, leaving 10 bases between them. Of note for this clone: The antigen is not known.

Regarding the study as a whole: Early post-transplant HvG declines tracked with peak circulating GvH clone levels. GvH clones were found in recipient marrow; some appeared first in ileum or blood.

The chain employs TRBV9 and TRBJ2-7; D is uncertain. Sample: unstimulated CD8+ T cells sorted from spleen or lymph node cells, taken before intestinal transplant. The receptor's source is a human donor who received an intestinal transplant. The CDR3 is CASSARVSSYEQYF. The CDR3, as DNA: TGTGCCAGCAGCGCCCGAGTGAGCTCCTACGAGCAGTACTTC.